The rows below give T cell receptor beta chains drawn from one sample of a study of cytotoxic CD8 clonotypes in ibrutinib-treated CLL. TCRdb's copy holds only in-frame clones and misses some; the assay was immunoSEQ multiplex PCR. The sample lists 150,000 or so clones; approximately 80% were seen once. The sample was PBMCs, taken after 36 months of ibrutinib treatment. These receptors originate from a human donor with chronic lymphocytic leukemia. The CDR3 runs from the conserved cysteine through the conserved F or W. A D gene is named only where the DNA matches it firmly. Some rows have no size entry. The others give once, few or many, or a class for an expanded clone.

clone size	V gene	D gene	J gene	CDR3 protein	CDR3 DNA
.	TRBV27	.	TRBJ2-7	CASSLYKQTFSYEQYF	TGTGCCAGCAGTTTATATAAACAGACGTTCTCCTACGAGCAGTACTTC
.	TRBV4-1	.	TRBJ2-7	CASSQPGQLYEQYF	TGCGCCAGCAGTCAACCGGGACAACTCTACGAGCAGTACTTC
.	TRBV7-8	TRBD2	TRBJ2-3	CASSFIAGVADTQYF	TGTGCCAGCAGCTTTATAGCGGGAGTTGCAGATACGCAGTATTTT
.	TRBV2	TRBD1	TRBJ1-6	CASSERTGGRRYNSPLHF	TGTGCCAGCAGTGAGCGGACAGGGGGCAGAAGGTATAATTCACCCCTCCACTTT
.	TRBV7-9	TRBD1	TRBJ2-2	CASSWPRGPSGELFF	TGTGCCAGCAGTTGGCCAAGGGGGCCTTCGGGGGAGCTGTTTTTT
.	TRBV27	TRBD1	TRBJ1-5	CASRLRGSNQPQHF	TGTGCCAGCAGACTCAGGGGGAGCAATCAGCCCCAGCATTTT
.	TRBV30	TRBD1	TRBJ1-1	CAWSLLGGARTEAFF	TGTGCCTGGAGCCTATTAGGGGGCGCGAGGACTGAAGCTTTCTTT
.	TRBV19	.	TRBJ1-5	CASSIGPHRPQHF	TGTGCCAGTAGTATCGGGCCCCACCGGCCCCAGCATTTT
.	TRBV28	.	TRBJ2-2	CASRLPSGELFF	TGTGCCAGCCGTCTACCCTCGGGGGAGCTGTTTTTT
once	TRBV6-6	.	TRBJ2-1	CASSLGGDRNEQFF	TGTGCCAGCAGTTTGGGGGGCGATAGGAATGAGCAGTTCTTC
once	TRBV30	.	TRBJ2-3	CAWTLGFGPDTQYF	TGTGCCTGGACCCTGGGGTTCGGTCCAGATACGCAGTATTTT
.	TRBV10-3	.	TRBJ1-2	CAASGGRYGYTF	TGTGCCGCTTCCGGGGGGAGGTATGGCTACACCTTC
.	TRBV7-9	TRBD2	TRBJ2-1	CASSLSLAGKGSYNEQFF	TGTGCCAGCAGCTTAAGTCTAGCGGGAAAGGGCTCCTACAATGAGCAGTTCTTC
.	TRBV11-2	.	TRBJ1-2	CASSLRGNGYTF	TGTGCCAGCAGCTTGCGAGGAAACGGCTACACCTTC
.	TRBV18	.	TRBJ1-5	CASSPVGSAQPQHF	TGTGCCAGCTCACCGGTGGGGTCAGCTCAGCCCCAGCATTTT
.	TRBV13	TRBD1	TRBJ1-1	CASSLGQGNTEAFF	TGTGCCAGCAGCCTGGGACAGGGGAACACTGAAGCTTTCTTT
.	TRBV5-4	.	TRBJ2-7	CASSAPTGRGPGEQYF	TGTGCCAGCAGCGCACCTACAGGGAGAGGGCCGGGCGAGCAGTACTTC
once	TRBV6-1	.	TRBJ2-7	CASSIQGPYEQYF	TGTGCCAGCAGTATACAGGGCCCCTACGAGCAGTACTTC
.	TRBV6-6	.	TRBJ2-6	CASSYQGDGANVLTF	TGTGCCAGCAGTTACCAGGGAGATGGGGCCAACGTCCTGACTTTC
.	TRBV19	.	TRBJ2-1	CASSLWSDSYNEQFF	TGTGCCAGTAGCCTGTGGAGTGACTCCTACAATGAGCAGTTCTTC
few	TRBV5-8	.	TRBJ1-3	CASSLWADVGNTIYF	TGTGCCAGCAGCTTGTGGGCCGACGTAGGAAACACCATATATTTT
.	TRBV6-1	TRBD2	TRBJ2-3	CASSEVAGGGTDTQYF	TGTGCCAGCAGTGAAGTAGCGGGAGGTGGTACAGATACGCAGTATTTT
.	TRBV5-1	TRBD2	TRBJ2-7	CASSLGGTSPYEQYF	TGCGCCAGCAGCTTGGGGGGGACTAGTCCCTACGAGCAGTACTTC
once	TRBV15	TRBD1	TRBJ1-4	CATSPQGGINEKLFF	TGTGCCACCAGCCCCCAGGGGGGCATTAATGAAAAACTGTTTTTT
.	TRBV29-1	.	TRBJ1-5	CSVAHGRGQPQHF	TGCAGCGTTGCGCACGGACGGGGTCAGCCCCAGCATTTT
.	TRBV2	.	TRBJ1-2	CATQQDTSTYGYTF	TGTGCCACTCAACAGGATACATCTACCTATGGCTACACCTTC
.	TRBV19	.	TRBJ1-5	CASTRRGNQPQHF	TGTGCCAGTACGCGGAGGGGGAATCAGCCCCAGCATTTT
.	TRBV25-1	TRBD1	TRBJ1-3	CATTDRVRNTIYF	TGTGCCACTACGGACAGGGTACGAAACACCATATATTTT
.	TRBV5-6	.	TRBJ1-4	CASSLDSDNEKLFF	TGTGCCAGCAGCTTAGACAGTGATAATGAAAAACTGTTTTTT
.	TRBV7-9	.	TRBJ2-7	CASRGLGAIYEQYF	TGTGCCAGCAGAGGTCTGGGGGCTATCTACGAGCAGTACTTC
.	TRBV18	.	TRBJ1-3	CASSPDWMMRGNTIYF	TGTGCCAGCTCACCCGACTGGATGATGCGCGGAAACACCATATATTTT